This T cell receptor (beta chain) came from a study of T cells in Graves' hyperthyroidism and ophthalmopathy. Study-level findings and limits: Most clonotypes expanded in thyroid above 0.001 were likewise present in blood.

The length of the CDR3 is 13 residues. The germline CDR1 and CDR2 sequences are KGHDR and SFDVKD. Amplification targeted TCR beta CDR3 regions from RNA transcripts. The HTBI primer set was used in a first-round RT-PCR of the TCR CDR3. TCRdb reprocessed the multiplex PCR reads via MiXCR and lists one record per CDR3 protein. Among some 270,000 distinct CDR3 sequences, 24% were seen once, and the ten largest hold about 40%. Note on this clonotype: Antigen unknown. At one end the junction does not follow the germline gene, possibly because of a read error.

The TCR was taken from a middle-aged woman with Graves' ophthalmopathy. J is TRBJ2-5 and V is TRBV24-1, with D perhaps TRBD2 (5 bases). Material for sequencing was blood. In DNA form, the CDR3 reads TGTGCCAGCAATTCCCCGGGATGGCAGACTCAGTACTTC. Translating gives CASNSPGWQTQYF.